The 27 T cell receptor beta chains below were found in one sample sequenced in a study of T cells in Graves' hyperthyroidism and ophthalmopathy. RNA transcripts yielded amplified TCR beta CDR3 regions. First-round RT-PCR targeting the TCR CDR3 was performed with the HTBI primer set. From the multiplex PCR reads, TCRdb called clonotypes with MiXCR, one entry per CDR3 protein. The table lists hundreds of thousands of distinct CDR3 sequences, less than 25% of them singletons. Sequenced input: blood. Receptor source: a man aged 30 to 45 with Graves' ophthalmopathy.

This clonotype was counted a few times. V and J are TRBV7-3 and TRBJ2-6; TRBD2 matches 7 bases. Germline CDR1 is SGHTA and CDR2 is FQGTGA. J gave up 0 bases and V 2 bases, and 7 bases lay outside the gene matches. The CDR3 covers 18 residues. CDR3 bases: TGTGCCAGCAGCTTAGGGGCAGGGAGGGGCTCTGGGGCCAACGTCCTGACTTTC. Its protein is CASSLGAGRGSGANVLTF.

The J gene is TRBJ2-3, the V gene TRBV6-1; 8 bases are shared with TRBD2. This CDR3 is 15 amino acids long. The J segment lost 5 bases and the V segment lost 6 bases, leaving 10 bases of the junction unmatched. Germline loops: CDR1 MNHNS, CDR2 SASEGT. CDR3 coding DNA: TGTGCCAGCAGAGATTTAGCGGGACCGGGAGATACGCAGTATTTT. As protein: CASRDLAGPGDTQYF.

This clonotype was seen a single time. This may arise from a read error, as a much more abundant clone is one base away. The chain uses TRBV11-2 and TRBJ1-1; 7 bases agree with TRBD1. The trim removed 5 bases at V and 6 bases at J, leaving 15 bases unmatched. CDR3 length: 16 amino acids. Germline V gene lookup returns CDR1 SGHAT and CDR2 FQNNGV. The CDR3 region has the DNA TGTGCCAGCAGCGCATGCTACAGGGGTCCGGCCTCTGAAGCTTTCTTT. Amino acid sequence: CASSACYRGPASEAFF.

The chain joins TRBV29-1 to TRBJ2-7; D is perhaps TRBD2 (6 bases). This CDR3 is built from 13 residues. V shed 6 bases and J shed 4 bases, with 16 bases lying between them. Germline lookup yields CDR1 SQVTM and CDR2 ANQGSEA. This CDR3 is CSVGGAGKYEQYF. DNA of the CDR3: TGCAGCGTCGGAGGGGCAGGGAAATACGAGCAGTACTTC.

This clonotype came up a few times. The chain is built from TRBV4-1 and TRBJ2-7; 8 positions match TRBD1. The length of the CDR3 is 16 residues. With 3 bases clipped from V and 1 base from J, the junction kept 8 bases outside the gene matches. CDR1 is MGHRA, CDR2 YSYEKL, per germline. DNA for the CDR3: TGCGCCAGCAGCCAGACGGGACAGGATCCTTCCTACGAGCAGTACTTC. As protein: CASSQTGQDPSYEQYF.

This clonotype has more than one count but fewer than ten. This chain connects TRBV6-1 to TRBJ2-1, with 9 nucleotides matching TRBD2. CDR1 and CDR2 (germline): MNHNS, SASEGT. This CDR3 region has 17 residues. Trimming cost V 6 bases and J 5 bases; bases outside gene matches: 14. Written as DNA, the CDR3 is TGTGCCAGCAGACCACAGGGATCTCTAGCGGGACACAATGAGCAGTTCTTC. Residues: CASRPQGSLAGHNEQFF.

The rearrangement uses TRBV4-2 and TRBJ2-7; possibly TRBD2 for D (6 bases). In germline, CDR1 is LGHNA, CDR2 YNFKEQ. This CDR3 spans 16 amino acids. The germline V and J ends were trimmed by 0 bases and 1 base, with 13 bases remaining between them. The CDR3 bases are TGTGCCAGCAGCCAAGACGAAGCGGGCCGATCCTACGAGCAGTACTTC. It encodes CASSQDEAGRSYEQYF.

In this sample, this clonotype turned up a few times. This chain's CDR3 is CATSDRASLSNEQFF. The DNA of the CDR3 is TGTGCCACCAGTGATAGGGCTAGCCTTAGCAATGAGCAGTTCTTC. The chain couples TRBV24-1 to TRBJ2-1; perhaps TRBD2 as D (5 bases). Germline CDR1 KGHDR, CDR2 SFDVKD. The CDR3 runs to 15 residues. The V and J ends lost 3 bases and 6 bases respectively, with 14 bases between them.

The V gene is TRBV19, the J gene TRBJ1-2, with TRBD1 identical over 8 bases. Germline V gives CDR1 LNHDA, CDR2 SQIVND (reference sequence). The ends lost 2 bases at V and 7 bases at J; junction bases unmatched: 15. The CDR3 has 17 residues. The CDR3 here is CASSIIRGQAVGSGYTF. Here the CDR3 DNA reads TGTGCCAGTAGTATAATCCGGGGACAGGCCGTAGGGAGTGGCTACACCTTC. Combining the CDR3 with reference TRBV19 and TRBJ1-2 gives the whole variable domain DGGITQSPKYLFRKEGQNVTLSCEQNLNHDAMYWYRQDPGQGLRLIYYSQIVNDFQKGDIAEGYSVSREKKESFPLTVTSAQKNPTAFYLCASSIIRGQAVGSGYTFGSGTRLTVV.

The CDR3 spells CASSESSRGDTQYF. CDR3 nucleotide sequence: TGTGCCAGCAGTGAATCGAGCCGGGGGGATACGCAGTATTTT. The chain is built from TRBV2 and TRBJ2-3; tentatively, D is TRBD2 (6 bases). The V end was cut by 2 bases, the J end by 6 bases, with 12 bases between. The CDR3 spans 14 residues. Germline V gene data show CDR1 as SNHLY and CDR2 as FYNNEI.

At least ten counts were recorded for this clonotype. The chain is built from TRBV6-2 or TRBV6-3 and TRBJ1-1; TRBD1 is a possible D gene (5 bases). Per germline, CDR1 MNHEY and CDR2 SVGEGT. V was shortened by 5 bases and J by 4 bases, with 17 bases between the two germline ends. The CDR3 spans 15 residues. The CDR3 DNA reads TGTGCCAGCAGTAACTATCAGGGTTTTATCACTGAAGCTTTCTTT. This gives the protein CASSNYQGFITEAFF.

This sequence joins TRBV28 and TRBJ1-5; D gene uncertain. CDR1 is MDHEN, CDR2 SYDVKM, per germline. CDR3 length equals 16 residues. Trimming shortened V by 7 bases and J by 0 bases, and 16 bases separated the two germline ends. The CDR3, as DNA: TGTGCCAGCATAGATCTCAGAGCTTCTAGCAATCAGCCCCAGCATTTT. Amino acids: CASIDLRASSNQPQHF.

CDR3 in DNA: TGTGCCAGTAGTACTATACCCCCTGTGTTTAACCGGATTGAAGCTTTCTTT. Its protein is CASSTIPPVFNRIEAFF. This chain uses TRBV19 with TRBJ1-1; D unclear. V lost 4 bases and J 7 bases, leaving 25 bases between the germline ends. CDR1 and CDR2 (germline): LNHDA, SQIVND (reference sequence). The CDR3 contains 17 residues.

The V and J genes are TRBV7-9 and TRBJ2-4, with TRBD1 as a possible D gene (5 bases). CDR3 length: 16 amino acids. V lost 5 bases to trimming and J lost 3 bases, with 17 bases between them. Germline CDR1 is SEHNR and CDR2 is FQNEAQ (reference sequence). CDR3 in amino acids: CASSHDSSPGKNIQYF. In DNA form, the CDR3 reads TGTGCCAGCAGCCACGACAGTTCTCCGGGCAAAAACATTCAGTACTTC.

This clonotype was seen once. A junction end diverges from the germline sequence, so it may reflect a read error. The chain is built from TRBV2 and TRBJ2-3; D ambiguous. This CDR3 comprises 15 residues. Germline CDR1 SNHLY, CDR2 FYNNEI. The CDR3 spells CSSSDGSASTDTQYF. CDR3 nucleotides: TGTTCCAGCAGTGATGGGTCCGCAAGCACAGATACGCAGTATTTT.

The chain has TRBV9 and TRBJ1-3; D is uncertain. The CDR3 consists of 13 residues. Germline lookup yields CDR1 SGDLS and CDR2 YYNGEE. The germline V and J ends were trimmed by 0 bases and 3 bases, with 4 bases remaining between them. The CDR3 coding sequence is TGTGCCAGCAGCGTAGGATTTGGAAACACCATATATTTT. Its translation is CASSVGFGNTIYF.

This clonotype was counted only a few times. The junction shows a germline mismatch at one end, possibly a read error. The rearrangement joins TRBV12-3 or TRBV12-4 to TRBJ2-1; 11 positions match TRBD2. The CDR3 loop spans 14 amino acids. The CDR3 sequence: CASSFLAGGNEQLF. The DNA for the CDR3 is TGTGCCAGCAGTTTTCTAGCGGGAGGCAATGAGCAGCTCTTC.

To note about this clonotype: Compared with germline, one end of the junction differs, possibly owing to a read error. This chain links TRBV5-6 with TRBJ1-1; 7 nucleotides match TRBD1. This CDR3 comprises 15 residues. CDR1 and CDR2 from the germline V gene are SGHDT and YYEEEE. As DNA, the CDR3 is TGTGCCGGCAGCGTAAACAGGGGTTTCTCCACTGAAGCTTTCTTT. Amino acids: CAGSVNRGFSTEAFF.

The chain links TRBV20-1 to TRBJ2-1; 10 bases match TRBD2. Germline CDR1 reads DFQATT; CDR2 reads SNEGSKA (reference sequence). The trim removed 1 base at V and 3 bases at J, leaving 12 bases unmatched. The CDR3 is 18 residues long. CDR3 amino acids: CSARGSGSGRARYNEQFF. CDR3 DNA sequence: TGCAGTGCTAGAGGTAGTGGCAGCGGGAGGGCACGCTACAATGAGCAGTTCTTC.

This chain uses TRBV4-1 with TRBJ2-7, with D possibly matching TRBD2 (6 bases). Germline V gene data show CDR1 as MGHRA and CDR2 as YSYEKL. Trimming left V 5 bases short and J 2 bases short, with 16 bases between. The CDR3 length is 15 residues. CDR3 sequence (DNA): TGCGCCAGCAGCTCGCAGCCTAGCGTGACCTACGAGCAGTACTTC. Amino acid sequence: CASSSQPSVTYEQYF.

The chain recombines TRBV20-1 with TRBJ2-7, with D possibly matching TRBD2 (5 bases). Per germline, CDR1 DFQATT and CDR2 SNEGSKA (reference sequence). Trimming cost V 0 bases and J 2 bases, with 11 bases left between them. CDR3 length equals 14 residues. The DNA of the CDR3 is TGCAGTGCTAGAGATCGGCTAGCCCCCTACGAGCAGTACTTC. Encoded protein: CSARDRLAPYEQYF.

The rearrangement uses TRBV12-3 or TRBV12-4 and TRBJ2-7, with no clear D. V lost 5 bases and J 2 bases, leaving 25 bases between the germline ends. This CDR3 has 18 residues. DNA for the CDR3: TGTGCCAGCAGTCCGTCCTTAATGGTGTCCGGGTTCCCCTACGAGCAGTACTTC. It codes for CASSPSLMVSGFPYEQYF.

The chain employs TRBV12-3 or TRBV12-4 and TRBJ2-7; perhaps TRBD1 as D (5 bases). The CDR3 spans 14 residues. Trimming shortened V by 1 base and J by 5 bases, and 12 bases separated the two germline ends. CDR3 sequence: CASSLVGAPNEQYF. CDR3 DNA: TGTGCCAGCAGTTTAGTAGGGGCGCCGAACGAGCAGTACTTC.

The genes are TRBV19 and TRBJ1-1; unclear D gene. Germline V gene lookup returns CDR1 LNHDA and CDR2 SQIVND (reference sequence). The CDR3 spans 14 residues. The V gene lost 5 bases and the J gene lost 3 bases, with 13 bases spanning the gap. The CDR3 reads CASSRRGPDTEAFF. The DNA for the CDR3 is TGTGCCAGTAGTCGGCGAGGGCCAGACACTGAAGCTTTCTTT.

This clonotype was detected many times. The rearrangement uses TRBV20-1 and TRBJ2-1, with 7 bases aligning to TRBD2. Germline V gene data show CDR1 as DFQATT and CDR2 as SNEGSKA (reference sequence). The CDR3 length is 17 residues. The J segment lost 5 bases and the V segment lost 6 bases, leaving 19 bases of the junction unmatched. In DNA form, the CDR3 reads TGCAGTGCCTCCGGACTAGAAAAACAACCTACGAACAATGAGCAGTTCTTC. This translates into CSASGLEKQPTNNEQFF.

Only a few counts were recorded for this clonotype. The genes are TRBV7-2 and TRBJ1-3; D gene unclear. The CDR3 spans 15 residues. Trimming took 5 bases from V and 0 from J, leaving 11 bases between them. The germline CDR1 and CDR2 sequences are SGHTA and FQGNSA. The CDR3 region is CASSPGLTSGNTIYF. The CDR3 DNA is TGTGCCAGCAGCCCCGGCCTCACCTCTGGAAACACCATATATTTT.

This clonotype was observed at least ten times. The V call is TRBV27, the J call TRBJ2-1, with 12 bases identical to TRBD1. Germline CDR1 and CDR2: MNHEY and SMNVEV (reference sequence). The junction had 5 bases not matched to a gene; V was cut back by 5 bases and J by 9 bases. The CDR3 loop spans 14 amino acids. The CDR3 protein is CASSIGTGGSEQFF. CDR3 nucleotides: TGTGCCAGCAGTATAGGGACAGGGGGCAGTGAGCAGTTCTTC.